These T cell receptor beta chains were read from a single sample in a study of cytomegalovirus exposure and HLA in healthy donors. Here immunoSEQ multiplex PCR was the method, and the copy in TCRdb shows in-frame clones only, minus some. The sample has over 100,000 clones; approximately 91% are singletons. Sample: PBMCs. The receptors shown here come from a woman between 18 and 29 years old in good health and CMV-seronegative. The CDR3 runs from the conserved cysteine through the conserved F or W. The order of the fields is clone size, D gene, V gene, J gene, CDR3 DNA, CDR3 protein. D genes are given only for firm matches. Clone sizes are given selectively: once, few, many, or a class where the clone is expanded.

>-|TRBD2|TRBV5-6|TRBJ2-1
TGTGCCAGCAGCGGCCTCGGGGGGGGATCCTACAATGAGCAGTTCTTC
CASSGLGGGSYNEQFF
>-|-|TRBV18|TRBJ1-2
TGTGCCAGCTCACCCCATCGGGATTATGGCTACACCTTC
CASSPHRDYGYTF
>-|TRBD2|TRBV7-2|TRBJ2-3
TGTGCCAGCAGCTTAGTGGGGCGGGAGTCAGATACGCAGTATTTT
CASSLVGRESDTQYF
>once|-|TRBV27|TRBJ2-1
TGTGCCAGCAGTTTATCCATCGGAGTCGATTACAATGAGCAGTTCTTC
CASSLSIGVDYNEQFF
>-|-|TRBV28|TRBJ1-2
TGTGCCAGCAGTTTATTTGAGGGGGATTCTAACTATGGCTACACCTTC
CASSLFEGDSNYGYTF
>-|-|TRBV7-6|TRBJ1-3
TGTGCCAGCGGTGGCGGAAACACCATATATTTT
CASGGGNTIYF
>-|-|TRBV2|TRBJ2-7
TGTGCCAGCAGTGATGGAGGCGGGCAGTACTTC
CASSDGGGQYF
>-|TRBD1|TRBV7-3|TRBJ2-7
TGTGCCAGCAGCCGGGGAGGACAGGGCTACGAGCAGTACTTC
CASSRGGQGYEQYF
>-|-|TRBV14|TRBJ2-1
TGTGCCAGCAGCCAAGACTCTAGCGCCTCCTACAATGAGCAGTTCTTC
CASSQDSSASYNEQFF
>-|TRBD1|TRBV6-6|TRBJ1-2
TGTGCCAGCAGTTTCCCTAAGGGGGCGGGAGGCTATGGCTACACCTTC
CASSFPKGAGGYGYTF
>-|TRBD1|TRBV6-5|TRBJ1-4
TGTGCCAGCAGTTTACAGGGGCTCCCTAATGAAAAACTGTTTTTT
CASSLQGLPNEKLFF
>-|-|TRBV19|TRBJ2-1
TGTGCCAGTAGTATCCGGACAGGGAGGGCCTACAATGAGCAGTTCTTC
CASSIRTGRAYNEQFF
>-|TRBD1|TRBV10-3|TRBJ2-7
TGTGCCATCTGGCCGGGGAGAGGGGCAGGGGGCGCGGGCGAGCAGTACTTC
CAIWPGRGAGGAGEQYF
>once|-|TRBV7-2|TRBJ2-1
TGTGCCAGCAGCTCTCAGGGGACGCCTTACAATGAGCAGTTCTTC
CASSSQGTPYNEQFF
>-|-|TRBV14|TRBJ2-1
TGTGCCAGCAGCCAAGATCCACCCCAGGGCCTACTATACTACAATGAGCAGTTCTTC
CASSQDPPQGLLYYNEQFF
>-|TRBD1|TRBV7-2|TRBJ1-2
TGTGCCAGCAGCCCGAGACAGGGAAGAAACTATGGCTACACCTTC
CASSPRQGRNYGYTF
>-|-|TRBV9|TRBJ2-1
TGTGCCAGCAGCGTACATGACAATGAGCAGTTCTTC
CASSVHDNEQFF
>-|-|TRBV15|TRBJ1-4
TGTGCCACCAGCACCCCCAAGAGGGCAGCAACTAATGAAAAACTGTTTTTT
CATSTPKRAATNEKLFF
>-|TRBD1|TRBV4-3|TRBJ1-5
TGCGCCAGCAGCCCTGGGACAGCGTATAGCAATCAGCCCCAGCATTTT
CASSPGTAYSNQPQHF
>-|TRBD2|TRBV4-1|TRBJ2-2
TGCGCCAGCAGCCCGAGGACTAGCGGACTCCGGGAGCTGTTTTTT
CASSPRTSGLRELFF
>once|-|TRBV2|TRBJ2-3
TGTGCCAGCAGAGGTCGGGCTAGCGAAGATACGCAGTATTTT
CASRGRASEDTQYF
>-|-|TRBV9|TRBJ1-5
TGTGCCAGCAGCGTAGGAACAGGGATGAATCAGCCCCAGCATTTT
CASSVGTGMNQPQHF
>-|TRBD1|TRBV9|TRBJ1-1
TGTGCCAGCAGCGTAGTGGGACAGCGGATGAAAGCTTTCTTT
CASSVVGQRMKAFF
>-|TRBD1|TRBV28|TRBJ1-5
TGTGCCAGCAGGCCTTTTCAGGGGGCTGACCAGCCCCAGCATTTT
CASRPFQGADQPQHF
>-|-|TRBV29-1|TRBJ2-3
TGCAGCGTTGGGGCATCGGGAATCGTCACAGATACGCAGTATTTT
CSVGASGIVTDTQYF
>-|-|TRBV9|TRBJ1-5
TGTGCCAGCAGCGTTTCGCAGGGGATCGATCAGCCCCAGCATTTT
CASSVSQGIDQPQHF
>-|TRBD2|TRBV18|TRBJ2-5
TGTGCCAGCTCACGCGGAGCCTCAGCGGGAGGCGGCCAAGAGACCCAGTACTTC
CASSRGASAGGGQETQYF
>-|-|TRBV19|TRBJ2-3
TGTGCCAGTAGTATAAGGGACGGGGACTTCACAACCGCGCAGTATTTT
CASSIRDGDFTTAQYF
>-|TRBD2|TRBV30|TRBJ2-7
TGTGCCTGGTCAAAAACTACACTAGCGCACTCCTACGAGCAGTACTTC
CAWSKTTLAHSYEQYF
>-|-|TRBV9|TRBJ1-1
TGTGCCAGCAGCGCCCCCTCCACTGAAGCTTTCTTT
CASSAPSTEAFF
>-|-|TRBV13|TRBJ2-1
TGTGCCAGCAGACATCCAGGAGGGCCCTACAATGAGCAGTTCTTC
CASRHPGGPYNEQFF
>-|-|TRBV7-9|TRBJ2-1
TGTGCCAGTCTCAAGAGCTCCTACAATGAGCAGTTCTTC
CASLKSSYNEQFF